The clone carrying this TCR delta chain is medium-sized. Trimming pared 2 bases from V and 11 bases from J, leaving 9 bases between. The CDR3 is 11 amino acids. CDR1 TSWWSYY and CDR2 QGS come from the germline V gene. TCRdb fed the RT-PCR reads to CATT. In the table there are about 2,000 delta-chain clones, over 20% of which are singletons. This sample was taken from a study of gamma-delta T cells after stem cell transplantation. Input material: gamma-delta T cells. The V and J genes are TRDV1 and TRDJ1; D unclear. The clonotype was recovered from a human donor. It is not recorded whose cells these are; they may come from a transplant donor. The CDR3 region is CALGESIILIF. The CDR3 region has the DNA TGTGCTCTTGGGGAATCCATCATCCTCATCTTT.